This T cell receptor beta chain was recorded in a study of cytomegalovirus exposure and HLA in healthy donors listed by TCRdb under 2017. Describing the broader study: According to an earlier analysis of 587 of the donors, some 170 million T cells yielded 100 million or so unique TCR beta sequences and approximately 300 Gb of sequence data. Approximately 310 gigabases of sequencing data and roughly 90 million unique TCR sequences were included in an early release covering roughly 600 HLA-typed donors. Of the 300 to 500 genotyped donors, 75% to 85% were placed in the genetic ancestry cluster associated with self-reported Caucasian donors. The study was designed to test whether signatures of past pathogen exposure could be identified by cataloging public T cell receptors. The study profiled the T cell repertoires of under 850 subjects by immunosequencing and related them to cytomegalovirus serostatus. Along with the roughly 670-subject first cohort, a separate validation cohort of approximately 110 different subjects was used. To predict cytomegalovirus infection status, the study brought together high-throughput TCR immunosequencing, statistical association of individual TCRs with disease status, and machine learning. A later analysis re-analyzed previously published TCR beta repertoires from 650 to 800 donors and added high-resolution HLA genotyping to study TCR occurrence patterns. Rather than using new phenotypic data, the later analysis identified candidate immune exposures from TCR beta sequences and from how often those sequences occurred across donors. An earlier analysis of 587 of the donors used high-throughput TCR beta sequencing to judge whether each TCR beta V gene segment behaved as functional or pseudogenic. Alongside the repertoire data, information on donor age, sex, ethnicity and CMV serostatus was compiled. In a later genetic analysis, genome-wide SNP genotypes for 398 of the 666 donors were used, and that subset was treated as a discovery cohort. All discovery cohort repertoires had been generated on a single sequencing platform. HLA typing included class I and class II loci at four-digit resolution. The number of donors typed differed by locus, with about 629-630 for A, B, C, DRB1 and DQB1, more than 500 for DQA1, 600 to 610 for DPA1, and approximately 470 for DPB1. Several DR-DQ haplotypes were treated as single units for association and clustering because of strong linkage in the cohort. Among roughly 400 genotyped donors of the cohort, an average of roughly 230,000 unique TCR beta nucleotide sequences was sequenced per donor, of which 15% to 20% were non-productive. What the research found in general, with its limitations: Several of the top co-occurrence clusters appeared to be linked to parvovirus B19, influenza, CMV and Epstein-Barr virus, according to a later analysis. A later genetic analysis reported fewer N-insertions in productive TCRs among donors in an Asian-associated ancestry cluster than the roughly 620-donor mean. While some public TCRs were present in many individuals, most TCR sequences turned up only very rarely across donors. Because some donors lacked HLA typing at each locus, the association tests relied only on the typed subset. In vitro tests confirmed that a few of the cytomegalovirus-associated TCR beta chains recognize cytomegalovirus antigens. A further reported finding was that TCR beta sequences accurately predicted the HLA-A and HLA-B alleles for most subjects in the first cohort. At a false discovery rate of 0.05, a later analysis linked under 20,000 TCR beta sequences to specific HLA alleles. When HLA alleles, especially DR and DQ, strongly co-occurred, TCR associations were difficult to assign to individual alleles. The only immune exposure information available for the cohort was CMV serostatus. The authors suggested that the approach could potentially be generalized to other disease states and immunological phenotypes. A cluster of highly shared sequence variants was judged likely to be a technical artifact of the sequencing pipeline. In a later analysis, most CMV-associated TCR beta chains were found to appear HLA-restricted, with HLA associations seemingly driven largely by CMV exposure. V-gene and J-gene trimming of TCR beta chains was associated with a missense DCLRE1C variant in a later genetic analysis, and the association was replicated in an independent cohort. A total of roughly 160 TCR beta chains were listed by the study as associated with cytomegalovirus. Cytomegalovirus status was reported to be diagnosed by the classifier with high specificity and sensitivity in both the original and validation cohorts. Sequencing depth was assumed to be roughly uniform across donors in the presence/absence analyses, though that assumption may not hold. In a later analysis, TCR association rates were found to vary across HLA loci, with the most associated TCRs seen for DRB1 alleles and the fewest for HLA-C alleles. In a later analysis, HLA-associated TCR beta chains were found to be more clonally expanded and to have lower generation probabilities than equally common non-associated chains. Because counts were too low, 15 or so rarely observed V segments, including chromosome 9 orphons, were excluded from the earlier analysis of 587 of the donors. The 87-base-pair reads could not distinguish some IMGT-functional V segments, including TRBV6-2 and TRBV6-3, so those segments were excluded. Correlated functional status among segregating V segments might be attributable to linkage disequilibrium, but an unknown experimental factor could not be ruled out. In an earlier analysis of approximately 590 of the donors, most TCR beta V segments appeared in productive rearrangements about 87% or about 30% of the time, broadly matching IMGT annotations. This cohort had only TCR beta chains sequenced, and the lack of alpha or paired-chain data limited which features could be detected.

Taking its sample share into account, this clone is medium-sized (0.01 to 0.1%). This receptor's antigen is unknown. Within one base of it there is no much larger clone, and no base qualities were kept. The receptor library was made with the immunoSEQ multiplex PCR assay. For the multiplex PCR, a mixture combining 60 forward primers for TCR Vbeta segments and 13 reverse primers for TCR Jbeta segments was used. Amplification of the CDR3 region of rearranged TCR beta genes was performed with a multiplex PCR assay on genomic DNA. On the Illumina HiSeq System, the amplified TCR beta libraries were sequenced as 87-base-pair reads. Turning to the authors' computational methods: A later analysis tallied 80 million to 95 million unique TCR beta chains across the 666 repertoires, and around 10 million of those chains were shared by two or more donors. Raw reads were error-corrected and collapsed into unique sequences with a nearest-neighbor algorithm that merged closely related sequences to remove PCR and sequencing errors. V, D and J gene segments were assigned by aligning CDR3 sequences to IMGT reference sequences. For a sequence to be retained, a match of at least six nucleotides was required to both a V gene segment and a J gene segment. A rearrangement was called productive if the CDR3 had no stop codons and remained in frame with V and J, and every other rearrangement was called non-productive. Following IMGT convention, CDR3 was defined as the stretch from the second conserved V-encoded cysteine up to the conserved J-encoded phenylalanine. The earlier analysis of approximately 590 of the donors excluded any sequence lacking an unambiguous match to a single V gene segment. An earlier analysis of fewer than 750 of the donors called V segments functional above 56.7% productive rearrangements and segregating when the between-donor standard deviation exceeded 5%. A statistical classification framework was built to diagnose cytomegalovirus status from the catalog of TCR beta chain sequences. A later analysis assigned V and J genes by comparing TCR nucleotide sequences with IMGT/GENE-DB human TR gene sequences. The TCRdist pipeline was used in a later analysis to assign CDR3 sequences and most-parsimonious VDJ recombination scenarios. In a later analysis, each TCR beta chain was defined by its CDR3 amino acid sequence together with its V-gene family, and reads lacking a unique V-gene family were excluded. As a way to deal with suspected cross-contamination and a sequencing artifact, a later analysis dropped under 600 nucleotide sequences that were highly shared and had low generation probability. A later analysis calculated a clonal expansion index for each public chain from normalized within-repertoire ranks of inferred template counts. Generation probabilities in a later analysis came from a VDJ recombination model fitted to out-of-frame rearrangements, and those results were checked against IGoR. In a later analysis, TCR-TCR, TCR-HLA and TCR-CMV co-occurrence was scored with hypergeometric tests, and a repertoire-size bias correction was applied to TCR pairs. To estimate false discovery rates, a later analysis permuted the HLA or CMV assignments 20 times. In a later analysis, co-occurring TCRs were grouped with DBSCAN, and TCRdist sequence similarity was added when clustering was performed within HLA-allele-positive subsets. Co-occurrence clustering excluded repertoires with fewer than 30,000 or more than 120,000 public chains, plus five with anomalous nucleotide sharing. TCRdb limited this immuneACCESS table to in-frame rearrangements with V and J called. A share of clones is missing; checked studies link under half to unresolved V genes, and the rest is unexplained. From that table come the V and J calls and clone size; the DNA was used to work out D and trimming. The sample table lists 150,000 to 200,000 clones, 79% of them with a count of one. Of the sample, 4.4% is held by the ten largest clones.

The cohort comprised 666 healthy bone marrow donors. At the time of sampling, all cohort members were nominally healthy, though unrecorded immune exposures were likely present. The donor tested CMV seropositive and was one of the 289 seropositive cohort members. A peripheral blood sample was collected from each donor, and TCR beta sequencing was performed on peripheral blood mononuclear cells. Genomic DNA was extracted from the blood cell samples with the Qiagen DNeasy Blood Extraction Kit. V sheds 0 bases and J sheds 2 bases, leaving 10 bases between their ends. Looking up the germline V gene yields CDR1 LGHNA and CDR2 YSLEER. From its cysteine to its phenylalanine, the CDR3 spans 15 amino acids. Just CDR3 DNA is preserved here, 45 bases in frame from base 1.

The chain employs TRBV4-3 and TRBJ2-5, and the D gene may be TRBD2, 7 bases matching. Sequenced input: PBMCs. The TCR originated in a woman aged 25 to 39 in good health and CMV-seropositive. The CDR3 protein sequence reads: CASSQERGGQETQYF. The nucleotide sequence is given as TGCGCCAGCAGCCAAGAGAGGGGGGGACAAGAGACCCAGTACTTC.